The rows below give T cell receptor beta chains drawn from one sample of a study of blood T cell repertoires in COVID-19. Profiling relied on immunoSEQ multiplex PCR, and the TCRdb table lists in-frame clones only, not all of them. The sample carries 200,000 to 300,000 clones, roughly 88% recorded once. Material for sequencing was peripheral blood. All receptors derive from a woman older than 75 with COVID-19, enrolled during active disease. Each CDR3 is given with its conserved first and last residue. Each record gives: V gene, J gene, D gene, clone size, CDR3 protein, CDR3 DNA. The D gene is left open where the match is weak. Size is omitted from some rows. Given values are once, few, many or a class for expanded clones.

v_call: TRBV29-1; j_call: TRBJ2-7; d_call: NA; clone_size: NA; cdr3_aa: CSVARGYEQYF; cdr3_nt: TGCAGCGTTGCTAGGGGTTACGAGCAGTACTTC
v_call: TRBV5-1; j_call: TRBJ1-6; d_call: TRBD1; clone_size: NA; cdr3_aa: CASSLVGTANSPLHF; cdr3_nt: TGCGCCAGCAGCTTGGTCGGGACAGCAAATTCACCCCTCCACTTT
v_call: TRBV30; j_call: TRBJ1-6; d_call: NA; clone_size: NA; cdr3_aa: CAWSRHAGDYSPLHF; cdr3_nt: TGTGCCTGGAGTCGTCACGCGGGAGATTATTCACCCCTCCACTTT
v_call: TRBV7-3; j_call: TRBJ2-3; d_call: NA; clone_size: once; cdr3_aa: CASSRGSTDTQYF; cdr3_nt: TGTGCCAGCAGCAGAGGAAGCACAGATACGCAGTATTTT
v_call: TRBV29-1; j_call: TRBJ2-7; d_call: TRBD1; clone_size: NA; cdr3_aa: CSVVTQRTGKSYEQYF; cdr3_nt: TGCAGCGTCGTAACACAAAGGACAGGGAAGTCCTACGAGCAGTACTTC
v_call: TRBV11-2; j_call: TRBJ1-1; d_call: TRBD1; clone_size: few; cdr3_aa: CASSLTGTGYAEAFF; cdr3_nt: TGTGCCAGCAGCTTAACCGGGACAGGGTACGCTGAAGCTTTCTTT
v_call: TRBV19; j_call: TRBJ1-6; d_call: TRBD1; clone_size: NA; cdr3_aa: CASSTQGVGSYNSPLHF; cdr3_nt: TGTGCCAGTAGTACTCAGGGGGTCGGCTCCTATAATTCACCCCTCCACTTT
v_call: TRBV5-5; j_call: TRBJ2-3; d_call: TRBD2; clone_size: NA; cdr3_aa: CASSLVGGGTDTQYF; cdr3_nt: TGTGCCAGCAGCTTGGTCGGGGGGGGCACAGATACGCAGTATTTT
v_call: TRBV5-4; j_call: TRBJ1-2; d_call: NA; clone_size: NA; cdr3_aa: CASSLVGVDYGYTF; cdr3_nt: TGTGCCAGCAGCTTGGTAGGGGTGGACTATGGCTACACCTTC
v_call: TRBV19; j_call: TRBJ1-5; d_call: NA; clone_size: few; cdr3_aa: CASSNGQHSNQPQHF; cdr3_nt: TGTGCCAGTAGTAACGGACAGCATAGCAATCAGCCCCAGCATTTT
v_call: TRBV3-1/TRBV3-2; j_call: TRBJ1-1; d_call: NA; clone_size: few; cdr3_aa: CASSRLGGNTEAFF; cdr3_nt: TGTGCCAGCAGCCGTTTAGGGGGGAACACTGAAGCTTTCTTT
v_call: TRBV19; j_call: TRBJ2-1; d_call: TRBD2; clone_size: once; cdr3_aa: CASSIDAGGPYNEQFF; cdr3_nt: TGTGCCAGTAGTATCGATGCGGGGGGCCCCTACAATGAGCAGTTCTTC
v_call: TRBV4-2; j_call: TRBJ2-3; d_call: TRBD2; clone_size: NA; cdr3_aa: CASSASGARTSADTQYF; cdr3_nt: TGTGCCAGCAGCGCGTCGGGGGCCAGGACTAGCGCAGATACGCAGTATTTT
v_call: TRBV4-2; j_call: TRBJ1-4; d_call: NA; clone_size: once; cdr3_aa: CASSQVTKGVEKLFF; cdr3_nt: TGTGCCAGCAGCCAAGTGACGAAGGGAGTTGAAAAACTGTTTTTT
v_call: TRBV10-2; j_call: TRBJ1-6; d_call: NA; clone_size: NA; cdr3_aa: CASSDPDRWLHF; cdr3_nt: TGCGCCAGCAGTGACCCAGACAGGTGGCTCCACTTT
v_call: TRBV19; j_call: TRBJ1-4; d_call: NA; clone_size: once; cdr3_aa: CASSLTGTTNEKLFF; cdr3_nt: TGTGCCAGTAGCTTGACCGGGACAACTAATGAAAAACTGTTTTTT
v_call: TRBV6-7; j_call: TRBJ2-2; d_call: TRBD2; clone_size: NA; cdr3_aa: CASSYSSSGGFTGELFF; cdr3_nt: TGTGCCAGCAGTTACTCGAGTAGCGGGGGGTTCACCGGGGAGCTGTTTTTT
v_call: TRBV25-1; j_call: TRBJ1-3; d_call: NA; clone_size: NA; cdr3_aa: CASSERFSGNTIYF; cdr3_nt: TGTGCCAGCAGTGAGCGGTTCTCTGGAAACACCATATATTTT
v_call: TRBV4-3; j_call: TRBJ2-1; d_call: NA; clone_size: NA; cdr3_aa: CASSQDYRRDNEQFF; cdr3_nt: TGCGCCAGCAGCCAAGACTACAGGAGAGACAATGAGCAGTTCTTC
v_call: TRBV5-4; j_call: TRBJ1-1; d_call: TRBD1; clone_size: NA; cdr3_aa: CASSRGQGMNTEAFF; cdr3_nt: TGTGCCAGCAGCCGAGGACAGGGAATGAACACTGAAGCTTTCTTT
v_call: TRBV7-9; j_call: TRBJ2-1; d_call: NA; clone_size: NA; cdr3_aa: CASSLARELEREQFF; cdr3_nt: TGTGCCAGCAGCTTAGCGAGGGAACTAGAACGTGAGCAGTTCTTC
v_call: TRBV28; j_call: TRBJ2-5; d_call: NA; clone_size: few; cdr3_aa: CASSLFRGPQETQYF; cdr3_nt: TGTGCCAGCAGTTTATTCAGGGGTCCCCAAGAGACCCAGTACTTC
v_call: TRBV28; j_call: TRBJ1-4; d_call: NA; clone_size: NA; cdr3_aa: CASSTPGNSNEKLFF; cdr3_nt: TGTGCCAGCAGTACGCCCGGGAACTCCAATGAAAAACTGTTTTTT
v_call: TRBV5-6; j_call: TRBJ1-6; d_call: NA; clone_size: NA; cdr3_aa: CASSLGEGSPLHF; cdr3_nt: TGTGCCAGCAGCCTTGGAGAGGGTTCACCCCTCCACTTT
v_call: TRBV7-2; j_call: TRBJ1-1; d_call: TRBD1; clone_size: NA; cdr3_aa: CASSVRQGGGNTEAFF; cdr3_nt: TGTGCCAGCAGCGTTCGACAGGGTGGAGGGAACACTGAAGCTTTCTTT
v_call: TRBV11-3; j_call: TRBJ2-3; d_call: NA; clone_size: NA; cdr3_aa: CASSLDGKRTDTQYF; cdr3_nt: TGTGCCAGCAGCTTAGACGGAAAGAGGACAGATACGCAGTATTTT
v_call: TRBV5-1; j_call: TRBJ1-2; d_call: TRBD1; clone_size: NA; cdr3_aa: CASSLGQGTPLDYTF; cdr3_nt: TGCGCCAGCAGCCTCGGACAGGGGACCCCTTTGGACTACACCTTC
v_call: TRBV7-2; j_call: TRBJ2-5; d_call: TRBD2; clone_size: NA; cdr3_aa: CASSFGDGGGGETQYF; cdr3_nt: TGTGCCAGCAGCTTCGGGGACGGCGGGGGAGGGGAGACCCAGTACTTC
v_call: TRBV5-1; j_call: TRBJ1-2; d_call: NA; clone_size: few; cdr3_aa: CASSLDRVPDRGYTF; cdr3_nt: TGCGCCAGCAGCTTGGACAGGGTTCCGGATAGGGGCTACACCTTC
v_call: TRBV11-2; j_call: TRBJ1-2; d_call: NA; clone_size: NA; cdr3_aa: CASSLRFSESNYGYTF; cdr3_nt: TGTGCCAGCAGCTTACGTTTTAGCGAGTCCAACTATGGCTACACCTTC
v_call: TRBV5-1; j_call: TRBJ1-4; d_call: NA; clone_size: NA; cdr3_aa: CASSLAGEKLFF; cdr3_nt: TGCGCCAGCAGCTTGGCAGGAGAAAAACTGTTTTTT
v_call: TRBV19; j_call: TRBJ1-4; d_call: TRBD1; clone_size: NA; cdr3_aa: CASSIRQGLTNEKLFF; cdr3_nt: TGTGCCAGTAGTATTCGACAGGGATTAACTAATGAAAAACTGTTTTTT
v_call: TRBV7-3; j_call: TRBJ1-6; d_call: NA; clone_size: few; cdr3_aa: CASSLTHQTPNSPLHF; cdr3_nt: TGTGCCAGCAGCTTAACGCACCAAACTCCTAATTCACCCCTCCACTTT
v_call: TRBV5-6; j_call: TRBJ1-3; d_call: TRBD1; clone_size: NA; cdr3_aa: CASSLVRGQSLMGGNTIYF; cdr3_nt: TGTGCCAGCAGCTTGGTCCGGGGACAGTCTTTAATGGGCGGAAACACCATATATTTT
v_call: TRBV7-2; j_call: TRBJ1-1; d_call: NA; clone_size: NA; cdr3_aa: CASSEQGNTEAFF; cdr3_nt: TGTGCCAGCAGCGAACAGGGGAACACTGAAGCTTTCTTT
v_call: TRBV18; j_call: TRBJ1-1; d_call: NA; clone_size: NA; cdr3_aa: CASSRGQNTEAFF; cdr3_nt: TGTGCCAGCTCCAGAGGGCAGAACACTGAAGCTTTCTTT
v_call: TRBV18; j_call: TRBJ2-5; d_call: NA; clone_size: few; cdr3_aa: CASSRVGGAQETQYF; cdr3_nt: TGTGCCAGCTCTCGAGTCGGTGGGGCACAAGAGACCCAGTACTTC
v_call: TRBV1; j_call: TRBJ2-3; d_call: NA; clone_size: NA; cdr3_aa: CTSSPYLRGESTDTQYF; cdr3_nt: TGCACCAGCAGCCCTTATCTGCGGGGGGAAAGCACAGATACGCAGTATTTT
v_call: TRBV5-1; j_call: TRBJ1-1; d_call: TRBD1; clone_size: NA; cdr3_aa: CASSMTGVGNTEAFF; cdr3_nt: TGCGCCAGCAGCATGACAGGGGTCGGGAACACTGAAGCTTTCTTT
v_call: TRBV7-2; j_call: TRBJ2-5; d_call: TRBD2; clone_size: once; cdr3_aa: CASSLAMGLAGSRGEETQYF; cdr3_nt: TGTGCCAGCAGCTTAGCGATGGGACTAGCGGGTAGCAGAGGGGAAGAGACCCAGTACTTC
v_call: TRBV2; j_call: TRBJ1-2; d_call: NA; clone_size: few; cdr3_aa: CASSESRVTYTF; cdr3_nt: TGTGCCAGCAGTGAATCCAGGGTTACGTACACCTTC
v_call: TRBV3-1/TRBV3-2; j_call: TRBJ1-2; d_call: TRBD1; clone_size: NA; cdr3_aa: CASSQPGQRHDYTF; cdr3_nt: TGTGCCAGCAGCCAGCCGGGACAGCGGCACGACTACACCTTC
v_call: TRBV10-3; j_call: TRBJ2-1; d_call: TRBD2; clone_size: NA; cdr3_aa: CAISESAGGYNEQFF; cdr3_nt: TGTGCCATCAGTGAGTCCGCGGGGGGATACAATGAGCAGTTCTTC
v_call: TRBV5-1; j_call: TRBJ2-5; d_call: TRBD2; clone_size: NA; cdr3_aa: CASSLAGGNQETQYF; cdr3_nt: TGCGCCAGCAGCTTAGCGGGGGGGAACCAAGAGACCCAGTACTTC
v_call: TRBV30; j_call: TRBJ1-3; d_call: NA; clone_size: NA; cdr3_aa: CAWSVLGGSGNTIYF; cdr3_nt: TGTGCCTGGAGTGTATTGGGGGGCTCTGGAAACACCATATATTTT